This T cell receptor (beta chain) appears in the sequencing data of a study of shared clonotypes between healthy human individuals. V lost 2 bases, J lost 10 bases, and 6 bases lay in between. Germline assignment: CDR1 ENHRY and CDR2 SYGVKD. This CDR3 has 11 residues. Each of the donors was a healthy adult who was HIV-negative and had not had a recent acute infection or vaccination. Those who donated, Caucasian adults without exception, all lived in Nashville, Tennessee. Using immunoSEQ multiplex PCR, the repertoire was profiled, and TCRdb retains in-frame clones only, with some absent. The sample has some 2 million clones; 85% to 95% are singletons.

The chain is built from TRBV10-3 and TRBJ2-1; D gene unclear. This TCR was sampled from a man aged 18-30 years in good health. Sequencing used naive CD4+ T cells sorted from blood. The sample's subset: CD45RA+ positively selected. The CDR3 sequence: CAISEDSEQFF. The CDR3 bases are TGTGCCATCAGTGAGGATTCCGAGCAGTTCTTC.